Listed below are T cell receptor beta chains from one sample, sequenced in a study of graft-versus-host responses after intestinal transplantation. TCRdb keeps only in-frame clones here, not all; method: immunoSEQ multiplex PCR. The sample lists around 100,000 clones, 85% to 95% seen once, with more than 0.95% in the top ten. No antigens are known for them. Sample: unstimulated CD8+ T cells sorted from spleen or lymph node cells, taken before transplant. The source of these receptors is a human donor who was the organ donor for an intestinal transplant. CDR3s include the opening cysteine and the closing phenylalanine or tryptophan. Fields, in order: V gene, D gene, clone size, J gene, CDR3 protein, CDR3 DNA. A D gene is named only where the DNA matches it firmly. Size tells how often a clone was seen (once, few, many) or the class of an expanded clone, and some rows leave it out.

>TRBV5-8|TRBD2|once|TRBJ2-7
CASGGGAYEQYF
TGTGCCAGCGGCGGGGGGGCCTACGAGCAGTACTTC
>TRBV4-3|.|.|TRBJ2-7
CASSQDRGAGWDEQYF
TGCGCCAGCAGCCAAGATCGGGGGGCAGGGTGGGACGAGCAGTACTTC
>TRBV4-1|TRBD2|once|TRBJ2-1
CASSQDLSGRALDEQFF
TGCGCCAGCAGCCAAGATTTGAGCGGGAGGGCCCTGGATGAGCAGTTCTTC
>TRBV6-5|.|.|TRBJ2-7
CASSEGPYEQYF
TGTGCCAGCAGCGAGGGACCCTACGAGCAGTACTTC
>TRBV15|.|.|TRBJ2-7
CATSSAGGRVDEQYF
TGTGCCACCAGCAGTGCTGGGGGAAGGGTCGATGAGCAGTACTTC
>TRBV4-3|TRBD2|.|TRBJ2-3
CASSEAGGPDTQYF
TGCGCCAGCAGCGAAGCGGGAGGGCCGGATACGCAGTATTTT
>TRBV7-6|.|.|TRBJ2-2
CASSPAPNTGELFF
TGTGCCAGCAGCCCGGCCCCGAACACCGGGGAGCTGTTTTTT
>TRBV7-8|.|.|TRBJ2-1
CASSIRTRGQFF
TGTGCCAGCAGCATTCGTACTAGAGGACAGTTCTTC
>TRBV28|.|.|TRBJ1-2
CASSSAKLRDGYTF
TGTGCCAGCAGCTCTGCTAAACTAAGGGATGGCTACACCTTC
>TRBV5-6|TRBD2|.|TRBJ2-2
CASSELGREGLTGELFF
TGTGCCAGCAGCGAACTTGGGCGGGAGGGCCTCACCGGGGAGCTGTTTTTT
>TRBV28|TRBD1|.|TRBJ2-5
CASSSGQGESETQYF
TGTGCCAGCAGTTCCGGACAGGGGGAGTCGGAGACCCAGTACTTC
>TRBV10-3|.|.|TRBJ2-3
CAISEPRTDTQYF
TGTGCCATCAGTGAGCCGCGCACAGATACGCAGTATTTT
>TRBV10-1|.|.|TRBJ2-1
CASRVSGPEGDEQFF
TGCGCCAGCAGGGTTAGCGGTCCTGAGGGGGATGAGCAGTTCTTC
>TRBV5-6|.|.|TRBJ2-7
CASSLATGPKYEQYF
TGTGCCAGCAGCTTGGCCACAGGCCCGAAATACGAGCAGTACTTC
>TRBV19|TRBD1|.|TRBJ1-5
CASSIEGQGRNNQPQHF
TGTGCCAGTAGTATAGAGGGACAGGGACGGAACAATCAGCCCCAGCATTTT
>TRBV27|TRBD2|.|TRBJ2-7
CASGYRGTSGISSYEQYF
TGTGCCAGCGGGTACAGGGGAACTAGCGGGATCTCCTCCTACGAGCAGTACTTC
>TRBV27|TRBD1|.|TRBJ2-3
CASSFPGGDTQYF
TGTGCCAGCAGTTTCCCAGGGGGCGATACGCAGTATTTT
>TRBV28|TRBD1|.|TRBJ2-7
CASSDKDRDHYEQYF
TGTGCCAGCAGTGATAAAGACAGGGACCACTACGAGCAGTACTTC
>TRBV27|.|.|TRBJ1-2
CASSFRPGGNGYTF
TGTGCCAGCAGTTTCCGACCGGGAGGGAATGGCTACACCTTC
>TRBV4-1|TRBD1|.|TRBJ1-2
CASSQGTGSVGGYTF
TGCGCCAGCAGCCAAGGGACAGGATCCGTGGGGGGCTACACCTTC
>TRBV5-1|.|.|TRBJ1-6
CASSLVTGSYNSPLHF
TGCGCCAGCAGCTTGGTTACCGGCTCCTATAATTCACCCCTCCACTTT
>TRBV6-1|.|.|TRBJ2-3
CASRGDSTDTQYF
TGTGCCAGCAGAGGGGACAGCACAGATACGCAGTATTTT
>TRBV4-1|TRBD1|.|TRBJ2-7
CASSQAGTGGYEQYF
TGCGCCAGCAGCCAGGCCGGGACAGGGGGTTACGAGCAGTACTTC
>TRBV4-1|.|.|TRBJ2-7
CASSQADFSYEQYF
TGCGCCAGCAGCCAAGCGGACTTCTCCTACGAGCAGTACTTC
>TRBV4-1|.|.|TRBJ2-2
CASSSGGGGNTGELFF
TGCGCCAGCAGCTCCGGGGGCGGAGGAAACACCGGGGAGCTGTTTTTT
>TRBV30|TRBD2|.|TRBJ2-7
CAWSVGLAEPYEQYF
TGTGCCTGGAGTGTTGGACTAGCGGAACCCTACGAGCAGTACTTC
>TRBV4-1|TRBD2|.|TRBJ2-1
CASGLAVYNEQFF
TGCGCCAGCGGACTAGCGGTATACAATGAGCAGTTCTTC
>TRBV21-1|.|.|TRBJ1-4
CAPGRVTGTGTGKGSTNEKLFF
TGTGCCCCCGGCCGGGTGACGGGGACCGGGACAGGGAAAGGGTCAACTAATGAAAAACTGTTTTTT
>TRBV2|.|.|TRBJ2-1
CASSAPALLQFF
TGTGCCAGTAGCGCCCCGGCGCTGCTGCAGTTCTTC
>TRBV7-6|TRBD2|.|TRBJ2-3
CASSLASGSGTDTQYF
TGTGCCAGCAGCTTAGCTAGCGGGAGTGGCACAGATACGCAGTATTTT
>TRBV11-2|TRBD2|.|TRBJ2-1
CASSLPLAGGSYNEQFF
TGTGCCAGCAGCTTGCCCCTAGCGGGAGGTTCCTACAATGAGCAGTTCTTC
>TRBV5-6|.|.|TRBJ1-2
CASSLGVPYGYTF
TGTGCCAGCAGCCTCGGCGTCCCGTATGGCTACACCTTC
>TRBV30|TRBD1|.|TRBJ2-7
CAWSDRQGTYEQYF
TGTGCCTGGAGTGATAGACAGGGTACCTACGAGCAGTACTTC
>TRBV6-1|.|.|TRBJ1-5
CASSQPGRRQPQHF
TGTGCCAGCAGTCAACCGGGACGAAGGCAGCCCCAGCATTTT
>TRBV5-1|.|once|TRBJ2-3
CASSLGGLVGDTQYF
TGCGCCAGCAGCTTGGGAGGTCTCGTGGGAGATACGCAGTATTTT
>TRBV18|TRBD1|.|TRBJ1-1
CASSPGQGPEAFF
TGTGCCAGCTCTCCGGGACAGGGCCCTGAAGCTTTCTTT
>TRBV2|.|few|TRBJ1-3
CASSEDGWGAGNTIYF
TGTGCCAGCAGTGAAGATGGATGGGGGGCTGGAAACACCATATATTTT
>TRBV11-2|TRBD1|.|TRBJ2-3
CARMGQNTDTQYF
TGTGCCAGAATGGGACAGAACACAGATACGCAGTATTTT
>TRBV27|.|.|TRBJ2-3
CASSFNWGWPDTQYF
TGTGCCAGCAGTTTTAATTGGGGGTGGCCAGATACGCAGTATTTT
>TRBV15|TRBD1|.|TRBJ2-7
CATSRAGDSNPYEQYF
TGTGCCACCAGCAGAGCCGGGGACAGCAACCCATACGAGCAGTACTTC
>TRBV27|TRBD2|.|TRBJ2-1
CASSLSQGLAGGPERNEQFF
TGTGCCAGCAGTTTATCGCAGGGACTAGCGGGAGGGCCGGAGAGAAATGAGCAGTTCTTC
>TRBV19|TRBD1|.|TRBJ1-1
CASSSIQGINTEAFF
TGTGCCAGTAGCTCCATACAGGGGATAAACACTGAAGCTTTCTTT
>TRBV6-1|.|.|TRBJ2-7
CASRLASSSYEQYF
TGTGCCAGCAGGCTAGCTTCGAGCTCCTACGAGCAGTACTTC
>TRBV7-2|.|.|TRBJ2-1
CASSLNDYNEQFF
TGTGCCAGCAGCTTAAACGACTACAATGAGCAGTTCTTC
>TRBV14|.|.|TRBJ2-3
CASSQWASVTVGADTQYF
TGTGCCAGCAGCCAGTGGGCTAGCGTAACAGTCGGGGCAGATACGCAGTATTTT
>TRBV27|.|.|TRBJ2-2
CATVTRTNTGGLFF
TGTGCCACCGTAACTAGAACGAACACCGGGGGGCTGTTTTTT
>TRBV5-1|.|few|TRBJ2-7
CASSLALSYEQYF
TGCGCCAGCAGCTTGGCCTTATCCTACGAGCAGTACTTC
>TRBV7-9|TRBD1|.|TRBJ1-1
CASSRTGTGYTEAFF
TGTGCCAGCAGCCGAACCGGGACAGGCTACACTGAAGCTTTCTTT
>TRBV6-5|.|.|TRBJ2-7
CASSLTNYYEQYF
TGTGCCAGCAGTCTGACTAATTACTACGAGCAGTACTTC
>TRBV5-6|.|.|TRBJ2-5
CASSLVGGGETQYF
TGTGCCAGCAGCTTGGTAGGGGGAGGCGAGACCCAGTACTTC
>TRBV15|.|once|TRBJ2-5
CATSTSRGQAETQYF
TGTGCCACCAGCACTTCCCGGGGACAAGCAGAGACCCAGTACTTC
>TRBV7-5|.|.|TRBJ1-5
CARKGQSNQPQHF
TGTGCCAGAAAGGGACAGAGCAATCAGCCCCAGCATTTT
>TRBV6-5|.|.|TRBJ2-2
CASSYSLGTGELFF
TGTGCCAGCAGTTACTCTCTCGGCACCGGGGAGCTGTTTTTT
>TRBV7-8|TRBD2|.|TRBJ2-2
CASSLAQLAGVSTGELFF
TGTGCCAGCAGCTTAGCGCAATTAGCGGGAGTTAGCACCGGGGAGCTGTTTTTT